The present TCR beta chain was sequenced within a study of T cell changes during pregnancy in multiple sclerosis. Deletions cut 6 bases from V and 5 bases from J, with 10 bases between. The CDR3 spans 12 residues. The germline gives CDR1 MNHNS, CDR2 SASEGT. The method was immunoSEQ multiplex PCR; TCRdb's version includes in-frame clones alone and lacks a portion of them. The profile shows 50,000 to 70,000 clones, 91% of them singletons. This TCR derives from a female donor in good health, enrolled as a control in a pregnancy study. The source was peripheral blood, collected in the third trimester of pregnancy. J is TRBJ1-1 and V is TRBV6-1; a possible D gene is TRBD1 (5 bases). The CDR3 here is CASSQRGTEAFF. As DNA, the CDR3 is TGTGCCAGCAGCCAAAGGGGTACTGAAGCTTTCTTT.